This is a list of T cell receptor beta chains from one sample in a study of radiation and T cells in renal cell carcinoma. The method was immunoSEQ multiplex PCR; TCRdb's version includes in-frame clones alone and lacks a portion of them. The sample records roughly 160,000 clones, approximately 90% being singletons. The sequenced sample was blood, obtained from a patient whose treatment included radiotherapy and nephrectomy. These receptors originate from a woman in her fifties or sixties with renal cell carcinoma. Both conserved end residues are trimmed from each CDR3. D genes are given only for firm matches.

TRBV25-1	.	ASSEYTGQST
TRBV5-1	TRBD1	ASRAGTDSYNEQF
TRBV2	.	ARRTRGTGELF
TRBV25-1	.	ASSEFRGINEKLF
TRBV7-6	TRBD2	ASSFGESGVFDNEQF
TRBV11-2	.	ASSLGTGGVWPQH
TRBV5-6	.	ASSLRQNTGELF
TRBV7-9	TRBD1	ASSLGDRGRGETQY
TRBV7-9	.	ASSPRPVATDTQY
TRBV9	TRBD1	ASSGGGQGFGYT
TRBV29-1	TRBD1	SAERRQGFDNEQF
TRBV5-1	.	ASSLGVLGAAVGSEQY
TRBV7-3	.	ASSDPGHGYT
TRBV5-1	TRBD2	ASSLALAAPETQY
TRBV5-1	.	ASSLIGHNTEAF
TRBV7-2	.	ASSPVYGFDQPQH
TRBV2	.	ASSGEGYEQY
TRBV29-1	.	SVTGIYNEKLF
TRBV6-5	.	ASSYTGESPLH
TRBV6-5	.	ASSLRGDSYEQY
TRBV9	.	ASSVGPATEAF
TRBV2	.	ASPGSGANTDTQY
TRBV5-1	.	ASSLMAGDGQETQY
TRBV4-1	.	ASSQQERGAGDTQY
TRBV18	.	ASSPRTQGREQY
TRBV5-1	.	ASSLDGTPYEQY
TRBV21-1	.	ASSKVPGRDTLSGSPLH
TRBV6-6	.	ASSYSGRRNYGYT
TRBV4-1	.	ASSPSQENTEAF
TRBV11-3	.	ASSSQEEGSTDTQY
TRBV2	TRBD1	ASSGRDSLGPQH
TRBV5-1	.	ASRDHQGRTAF
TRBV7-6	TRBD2	ASSLGLAGVYNEQF
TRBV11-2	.	ASSLAQNTEAF
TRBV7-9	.	ASSLVLRSPRIYEQY
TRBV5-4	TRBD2	ASSPRTSGGNEQY
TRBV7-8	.	ASSLARWGGFGNTIY
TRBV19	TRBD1	ASSPGTGYSGANVLT
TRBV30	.	AWSVRGPNYGYT
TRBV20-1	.	SARGNTEAF
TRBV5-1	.	ASSPGQTQY
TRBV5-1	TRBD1	ASSLNTGTANTIY
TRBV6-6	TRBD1	ASKLGDRVGFGYT
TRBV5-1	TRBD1	ASSFGTDNQPQH
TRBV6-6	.	ASSQDSPAF
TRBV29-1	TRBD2	SVGLAIGETQY
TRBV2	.	ASSELQKGINQPQH
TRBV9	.	ASSVAGLKGSPLH
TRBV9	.	ASSGGGSSYNSPLH
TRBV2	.	ASSEVGVGGGELF
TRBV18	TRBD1	ASSQTGTERRGNTIY
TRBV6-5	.	ASSFGQNGEPQH
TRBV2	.	ASNPLASTNEKLF
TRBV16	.	ASSPRRGSSYEQY
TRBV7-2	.	ASSILTGEQF
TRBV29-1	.	SVERGNTIY
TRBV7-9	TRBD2	ASSFGLAGRETQY
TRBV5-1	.	ASSLGQGPRVRGYT
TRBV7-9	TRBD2	ASSQRDPRTDTQY
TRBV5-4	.	ASNADPTDNEAF